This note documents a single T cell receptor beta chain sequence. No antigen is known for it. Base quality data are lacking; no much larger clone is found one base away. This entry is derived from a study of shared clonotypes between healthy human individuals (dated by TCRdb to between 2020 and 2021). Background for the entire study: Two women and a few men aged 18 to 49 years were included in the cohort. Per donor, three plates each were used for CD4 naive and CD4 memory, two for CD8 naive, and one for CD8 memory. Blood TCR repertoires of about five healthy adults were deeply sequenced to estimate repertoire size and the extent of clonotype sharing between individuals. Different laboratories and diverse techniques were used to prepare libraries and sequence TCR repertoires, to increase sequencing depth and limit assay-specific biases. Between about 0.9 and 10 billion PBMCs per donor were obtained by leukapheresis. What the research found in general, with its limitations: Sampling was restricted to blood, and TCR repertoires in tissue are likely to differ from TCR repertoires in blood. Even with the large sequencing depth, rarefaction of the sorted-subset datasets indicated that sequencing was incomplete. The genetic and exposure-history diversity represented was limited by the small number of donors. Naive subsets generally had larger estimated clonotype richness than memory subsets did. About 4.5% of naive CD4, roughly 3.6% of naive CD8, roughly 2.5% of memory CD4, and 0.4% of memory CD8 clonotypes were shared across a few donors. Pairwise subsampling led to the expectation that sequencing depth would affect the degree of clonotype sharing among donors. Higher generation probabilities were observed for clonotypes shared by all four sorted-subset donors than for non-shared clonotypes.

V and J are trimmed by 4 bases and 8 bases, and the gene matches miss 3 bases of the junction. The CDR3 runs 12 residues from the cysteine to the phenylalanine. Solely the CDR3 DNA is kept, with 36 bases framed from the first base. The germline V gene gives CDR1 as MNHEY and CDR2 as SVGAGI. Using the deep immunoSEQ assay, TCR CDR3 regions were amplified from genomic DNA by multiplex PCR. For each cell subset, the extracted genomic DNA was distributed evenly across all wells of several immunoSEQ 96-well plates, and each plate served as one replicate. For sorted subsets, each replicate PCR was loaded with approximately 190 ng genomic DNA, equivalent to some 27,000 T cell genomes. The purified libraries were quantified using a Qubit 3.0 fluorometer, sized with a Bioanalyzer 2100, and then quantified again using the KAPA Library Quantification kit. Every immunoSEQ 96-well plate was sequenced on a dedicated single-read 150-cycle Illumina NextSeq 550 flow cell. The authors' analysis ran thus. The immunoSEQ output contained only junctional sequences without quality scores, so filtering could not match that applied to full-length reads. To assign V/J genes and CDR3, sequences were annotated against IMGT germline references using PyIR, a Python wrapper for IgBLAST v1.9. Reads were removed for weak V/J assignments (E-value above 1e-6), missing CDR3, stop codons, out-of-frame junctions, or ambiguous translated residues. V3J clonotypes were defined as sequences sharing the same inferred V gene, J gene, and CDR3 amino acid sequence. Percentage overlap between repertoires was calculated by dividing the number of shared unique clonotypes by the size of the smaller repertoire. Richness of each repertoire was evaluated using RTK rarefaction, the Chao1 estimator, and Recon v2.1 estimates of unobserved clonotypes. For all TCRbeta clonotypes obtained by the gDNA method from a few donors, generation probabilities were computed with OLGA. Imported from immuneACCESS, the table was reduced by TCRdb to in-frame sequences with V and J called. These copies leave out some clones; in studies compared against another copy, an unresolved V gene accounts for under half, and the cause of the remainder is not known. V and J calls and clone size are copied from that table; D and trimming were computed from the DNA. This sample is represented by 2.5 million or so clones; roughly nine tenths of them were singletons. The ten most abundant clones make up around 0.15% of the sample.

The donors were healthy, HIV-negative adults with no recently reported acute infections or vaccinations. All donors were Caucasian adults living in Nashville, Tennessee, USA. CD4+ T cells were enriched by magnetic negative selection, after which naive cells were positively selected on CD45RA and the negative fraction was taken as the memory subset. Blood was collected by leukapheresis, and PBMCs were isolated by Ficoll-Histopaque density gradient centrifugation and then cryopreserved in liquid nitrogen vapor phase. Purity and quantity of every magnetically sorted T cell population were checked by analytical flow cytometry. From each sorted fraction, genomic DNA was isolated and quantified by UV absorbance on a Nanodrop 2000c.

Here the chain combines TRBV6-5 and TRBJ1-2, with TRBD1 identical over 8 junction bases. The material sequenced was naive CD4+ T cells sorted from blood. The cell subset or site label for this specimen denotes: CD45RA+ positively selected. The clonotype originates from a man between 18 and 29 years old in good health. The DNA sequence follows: TGTGCCAGCAGTTTTACAGGGGGAGGCTACACCTTC. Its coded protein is CASSFTGGGYTF.